This T cell receptor (beta chain) was identified in a study of radiotherapy plus CTLA-4 blockade in lung cancer. Study in general: Among all patients, roughly 17% showed objective responses, while 30% to 35% had disease control.

Using immunoSEQ multiplex PCR, the repertoire was profiled, and TCRdb retains in-frame clones only, with some absent. This repertoire shows about 68,000 clones, 70% to 85% found once; its top ten account for about 9.1%. The germline gives CDR1 MNHNY, CDR2 SVGAGI (reference sequence). The CDR3 covers 16 residues. With V trimmed by 2 bases and J by 3 bases, 4 bases remained unmatched. The chain links TRBV6-6 to TRBJ1-5; 10 nucleotides line up with TRBD1. Sequenced here: peripheral blood, sampled from a patient treated with radiotherapy plus ipilimumab. This sequence was found in a human donor with non-small cell lung cancer who had a complete response to radiotherapy plus ipilimumab. CDR3 nucleotide sequence: TGTGCCAGCAGTTACGGGACAGGGGCGAACAATCAGCCCCAGCATTTT. Its translation: CASSYGTGANNQPQHF.